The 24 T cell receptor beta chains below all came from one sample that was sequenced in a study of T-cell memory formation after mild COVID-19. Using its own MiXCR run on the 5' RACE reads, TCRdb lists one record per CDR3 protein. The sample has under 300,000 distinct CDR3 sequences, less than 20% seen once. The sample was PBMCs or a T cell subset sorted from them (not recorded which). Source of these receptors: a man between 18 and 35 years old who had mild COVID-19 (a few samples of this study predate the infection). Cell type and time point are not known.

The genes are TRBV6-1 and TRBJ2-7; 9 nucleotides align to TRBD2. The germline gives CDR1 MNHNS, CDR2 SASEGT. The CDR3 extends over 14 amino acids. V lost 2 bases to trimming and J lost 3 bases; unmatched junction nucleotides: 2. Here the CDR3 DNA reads TGTGCCAGCAGTGAACGAGCGGGGGGCTACGAGCAGTACGTC. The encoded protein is CASSERAGGYEQYV.

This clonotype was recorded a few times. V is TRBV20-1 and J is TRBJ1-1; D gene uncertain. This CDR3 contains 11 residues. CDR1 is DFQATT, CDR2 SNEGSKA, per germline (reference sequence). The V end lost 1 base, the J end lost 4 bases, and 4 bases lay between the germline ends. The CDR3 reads CSARGVTEAFF. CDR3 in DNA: TGCAGTGCTAGAGGGGTCACTGAAGCTTTCTTT.

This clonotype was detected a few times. The CDR3 loop reads CASSERGADLNIQYF. The CDR3 nucleotides read TGCGCCAGCAGTGAGAGGGGGGCGGACCTAAACATTCAGTACTTC. This chain uses TRBV10-2 with TRBJ2-4; the D call may be TRBD1 or TRBD2 (6 bases each). This CDR3 has 15 amino acids. Per the germline V gene, CDR1 is WSHSY and CDR2 is SAAADI. Trimming took 2 bases from V and 6 from J, leaving 14 bases between them.

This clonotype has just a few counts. CDR3 region: CASGLVGLGEQFF. The CDR3 DNA sequence: TGTGCTAGTGGTTTGGTCGGTCTCGGTGAGCAGTTCTTC. The rearrangement uses TRBV12-5 and TRBJ2-1; the D is unclear. V was pared by 0 bases and J by 9 bases, with 9 bases between. The CDR3 covers 13 residues. CDR1 and CDR2 (germline): LGHNT, FRNRAP.

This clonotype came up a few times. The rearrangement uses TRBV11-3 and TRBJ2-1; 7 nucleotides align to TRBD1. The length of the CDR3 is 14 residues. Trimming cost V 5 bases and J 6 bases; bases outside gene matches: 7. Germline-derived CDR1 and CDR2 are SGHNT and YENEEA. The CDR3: CASSLRDSGNEQFF. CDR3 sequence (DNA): TGTGCCAGCAGCCTCCGGGACAGTGGCAATGAGCAGTTCTTC.

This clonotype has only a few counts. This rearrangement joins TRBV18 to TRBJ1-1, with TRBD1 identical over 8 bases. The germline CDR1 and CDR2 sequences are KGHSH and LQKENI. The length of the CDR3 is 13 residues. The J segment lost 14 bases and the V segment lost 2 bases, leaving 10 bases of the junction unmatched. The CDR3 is CASSPGLETGAFF. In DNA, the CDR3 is TGTGCCAGCTCACCAGGGCTGGAGACAGGGGCCTTCTTT.

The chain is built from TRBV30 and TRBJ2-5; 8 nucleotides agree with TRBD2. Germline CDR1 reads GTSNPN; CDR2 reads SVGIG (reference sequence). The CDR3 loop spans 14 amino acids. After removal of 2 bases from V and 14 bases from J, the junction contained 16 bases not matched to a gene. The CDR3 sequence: CAWSPPPGLVIIYF. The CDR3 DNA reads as TGTGCCTGGAGTCCACCACCGGGACTAGTTATCATCTACTTC.

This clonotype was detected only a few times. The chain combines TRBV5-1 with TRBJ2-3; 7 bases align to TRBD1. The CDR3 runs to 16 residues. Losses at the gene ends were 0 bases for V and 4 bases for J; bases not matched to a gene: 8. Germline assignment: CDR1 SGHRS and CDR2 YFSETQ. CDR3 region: CASSLAVGTVPDTQYF. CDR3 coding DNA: TGCGCCAGCAGCTTGGCAGTAGGGACAGTCCCAGATACGCAGTATTTT.

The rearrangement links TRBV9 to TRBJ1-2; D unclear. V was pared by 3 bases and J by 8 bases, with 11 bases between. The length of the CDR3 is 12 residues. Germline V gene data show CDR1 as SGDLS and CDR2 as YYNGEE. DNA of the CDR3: TGTGCCAGCAGCGCCAGGAACAGAGGCTACACCTTC. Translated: CASSARNRGYTF. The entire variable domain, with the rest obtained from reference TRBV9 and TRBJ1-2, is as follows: DSGVTQTPKHLITATGQRVTLRCSPRSGDLSVYWYQQSLDQGLQFLIQYYNGEERAKGNILERFSAQQFPDLHSELNLSSLELGDSALYFCASSARNRGYTFGSGTRLTVV.

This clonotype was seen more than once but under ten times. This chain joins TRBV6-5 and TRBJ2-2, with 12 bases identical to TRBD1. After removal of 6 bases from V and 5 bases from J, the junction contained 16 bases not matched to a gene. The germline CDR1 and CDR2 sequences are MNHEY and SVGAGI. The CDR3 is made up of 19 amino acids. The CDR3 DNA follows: TGTGCCAGCAGGCGCGGGACAGGGGGCCGGACAGGTGGGACCGGGGAGCTGTTTTTT. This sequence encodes CASRRGTGGRTGGTGELFF.

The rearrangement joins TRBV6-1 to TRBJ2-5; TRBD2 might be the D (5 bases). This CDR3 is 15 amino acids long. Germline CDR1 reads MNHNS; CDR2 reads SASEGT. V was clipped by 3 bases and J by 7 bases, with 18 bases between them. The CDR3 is CASSEGTGPEGTQYF. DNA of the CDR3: TGTGCCAGCAGTGAGGGAACCGGGCCTGAGGGGACCCAGTACTTC.

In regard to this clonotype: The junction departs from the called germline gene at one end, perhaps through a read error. CDR3: CASSSQETKYF. The CDR3 coding sequence is TGCGCCAGCAGCTCCCAAGAGACCAAGTACTTC. The gene calls are TRBV5-1 and TRBJ2-5, with D hard to call. Germline V gene sequence: CDR1 SGHRS, CDR2 YFSETQ. This CDR3 contains 11 residues. Full variable domain (outside the CDR3, taken from reference TRBV5-1 and TRBJ2-5): KAGVTQTPRYLIKTRGQQVTLSCSPISGHRSVSWYQQTPGQGLQFLFEYFSETQRNKGNFPGRFSGRQFSNSRSEMNVSTLELGDSALYLCASSSQETKYFGPGTRLLVL.

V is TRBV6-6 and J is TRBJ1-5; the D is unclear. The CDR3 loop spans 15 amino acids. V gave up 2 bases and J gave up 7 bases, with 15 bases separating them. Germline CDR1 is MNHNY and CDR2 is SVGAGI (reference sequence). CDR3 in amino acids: CASSYTGSGNQPQHF. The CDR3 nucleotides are TGTGCCAGCAGTTACACGGGTTCCGGGAACCAGCCCCAGCATTTT.

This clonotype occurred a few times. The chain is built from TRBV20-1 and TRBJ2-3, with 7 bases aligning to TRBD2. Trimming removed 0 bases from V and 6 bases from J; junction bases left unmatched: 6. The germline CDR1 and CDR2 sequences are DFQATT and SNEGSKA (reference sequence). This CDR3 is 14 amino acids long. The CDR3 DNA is TGCAGTGCTAGAGATGGCGCGGGGGTGGATACGCAGTATTTT. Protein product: CSARDGAGVDTQYF.

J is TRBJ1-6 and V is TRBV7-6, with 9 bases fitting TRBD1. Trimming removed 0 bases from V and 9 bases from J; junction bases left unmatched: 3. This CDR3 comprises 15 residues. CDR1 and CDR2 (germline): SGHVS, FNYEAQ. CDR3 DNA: TGTGCCAGCAGCTTAGCTCCGGGACAGGGTTCACCCCTCCACTTT. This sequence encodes CASSLAPGQGSPLHF.

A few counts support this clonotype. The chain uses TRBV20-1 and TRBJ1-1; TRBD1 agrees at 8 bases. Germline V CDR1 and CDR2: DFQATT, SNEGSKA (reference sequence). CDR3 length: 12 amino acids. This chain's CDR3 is CRGDRMNTEAFF. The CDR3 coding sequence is TGCAGGGGGGACAGGATGAACACTGAAGCTTTCTTT.

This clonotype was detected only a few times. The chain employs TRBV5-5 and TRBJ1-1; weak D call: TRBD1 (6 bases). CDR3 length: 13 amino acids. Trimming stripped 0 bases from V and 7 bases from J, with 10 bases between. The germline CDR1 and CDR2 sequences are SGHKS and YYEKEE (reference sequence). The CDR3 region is CASSLERGLEAFF. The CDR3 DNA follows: TGTGCCAGCAGCTTGGAGCGGGGGCTTGAAGCTTTCTTT.

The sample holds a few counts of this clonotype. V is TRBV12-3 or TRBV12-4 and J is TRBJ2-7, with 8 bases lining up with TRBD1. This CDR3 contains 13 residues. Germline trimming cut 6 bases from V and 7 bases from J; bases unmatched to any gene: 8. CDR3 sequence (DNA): TGTGCCAGCAGCATGGACAGGGAGAGGGAGCAGTACGTC. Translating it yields CASSMDREREQYV.

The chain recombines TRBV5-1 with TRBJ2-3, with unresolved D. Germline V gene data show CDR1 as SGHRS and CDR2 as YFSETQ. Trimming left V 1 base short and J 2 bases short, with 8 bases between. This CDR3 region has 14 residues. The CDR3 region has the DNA TGCGCCAGCAGCTTGATGGAGAACACAGATACGCAGTATTTT. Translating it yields CASSLMENTDTQYF. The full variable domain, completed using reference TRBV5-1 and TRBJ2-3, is KAGVTQTPRYLIKTRGQQVTLSCSPISGHRSVSWYQQTPGQGLQFLFEYFSETQRNKGNFPGRFSGRQFSNSRSEMNVSTLELGDSALYLCASSLMENTDTQYFGPGTRLTVL.

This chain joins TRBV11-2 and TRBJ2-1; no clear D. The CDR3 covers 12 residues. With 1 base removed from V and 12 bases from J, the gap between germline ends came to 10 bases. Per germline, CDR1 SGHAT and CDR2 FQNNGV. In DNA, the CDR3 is TGTGCCAGCAGCTTAGTTGGGGTGGGGCAGTTCTTC. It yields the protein CASSLVGVGQFF.

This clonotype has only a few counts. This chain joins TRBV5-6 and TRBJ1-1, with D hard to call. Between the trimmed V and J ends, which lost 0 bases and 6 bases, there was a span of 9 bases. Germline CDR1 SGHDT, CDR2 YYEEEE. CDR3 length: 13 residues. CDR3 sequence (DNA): TGTGCCAGCAGCTTGGTTGGGTGGCCTGAAGCTTTCTTT. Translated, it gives CASSLVGWPEAFF. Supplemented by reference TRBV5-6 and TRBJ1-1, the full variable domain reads DAGVTQSPTHLIKTRGQQVTLRCSPKSGHDTVSWYQQALGQGPQFIFQYYEEEERQRGNFPDRFSGHQFPNYSSELNVNALLLGDSALYLCASSLVGWPEAFFGQGTRLTVV.

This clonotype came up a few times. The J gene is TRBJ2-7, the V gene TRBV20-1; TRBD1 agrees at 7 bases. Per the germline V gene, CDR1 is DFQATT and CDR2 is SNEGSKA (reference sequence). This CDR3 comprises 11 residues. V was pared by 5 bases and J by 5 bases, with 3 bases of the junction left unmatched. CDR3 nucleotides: TGCAGTGCTTACAGGGGCCACGAGCAGTACGTC. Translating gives CSAYRGHEQYV.

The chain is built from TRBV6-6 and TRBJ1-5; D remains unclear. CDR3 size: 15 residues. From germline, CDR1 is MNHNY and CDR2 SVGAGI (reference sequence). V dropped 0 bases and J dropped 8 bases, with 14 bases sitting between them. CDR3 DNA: TGTGCCAGCAGTTACTCCTCAAAGTTGGGTGAGCCCCAGCATTTT. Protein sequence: CASSYSSKLGEPQHF.

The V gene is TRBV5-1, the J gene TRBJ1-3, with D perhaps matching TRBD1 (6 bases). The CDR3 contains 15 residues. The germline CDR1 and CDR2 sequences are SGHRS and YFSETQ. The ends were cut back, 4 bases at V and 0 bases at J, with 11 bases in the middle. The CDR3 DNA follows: TGCGCCAGCAGCCATGGGACATACTCTGGAAACACCATATATTTT. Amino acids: CASSHGTYSGNTIYF.